Detailed here is one TCR beta chain. These data come from a study of shared clonotypes between healthy human individuals. Researchers ran the assay at a deep level. The table came from immunoSEQ multiplex PCR; TCRdb's copy has only in-frame clones and leaves some out. The table has around 350,000 clones, over 70% seen once. Each donor was a Caucasian adult residing in Nashville, Tennessee. CDR1 LNHDA and CDR2 SQIVND come from the germline V gene (reference sequence). The CDR3 consists of 13 residues. Trimming took off 6 bases at V and 2 bases at J, with 11 bases between the two ends. The receptor was isolated from a man aged 25-45 years in good health. This chain joins TRBV19 and TRBJ2-7; D is possibly TRBD2 (6 bases). Sequencing input: memory CD4+ T cells sorted from blood. Subset here: CD45RA-negative fraction. CDR3 DNA: TGTGCCAGTAGGCCGGGAGCGCCCTACGAGCAGTACTTC. Encoded protein: CASRPGAPYEQYF.